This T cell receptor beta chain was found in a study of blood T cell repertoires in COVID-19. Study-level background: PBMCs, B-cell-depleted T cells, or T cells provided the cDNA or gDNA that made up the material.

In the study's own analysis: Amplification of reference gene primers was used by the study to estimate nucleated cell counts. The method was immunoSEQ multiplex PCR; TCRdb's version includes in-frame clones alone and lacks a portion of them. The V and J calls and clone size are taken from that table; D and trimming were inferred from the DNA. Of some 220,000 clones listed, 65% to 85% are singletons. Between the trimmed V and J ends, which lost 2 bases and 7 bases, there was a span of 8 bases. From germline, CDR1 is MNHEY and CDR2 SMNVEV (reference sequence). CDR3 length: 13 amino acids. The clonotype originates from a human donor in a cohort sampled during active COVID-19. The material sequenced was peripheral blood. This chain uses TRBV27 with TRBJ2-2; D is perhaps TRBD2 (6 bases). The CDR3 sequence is CASSLMRGGELFF. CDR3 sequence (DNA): TGTGCCAGCAGTTTAATGCGGGGCGGGGAGCTGTTTTTT.